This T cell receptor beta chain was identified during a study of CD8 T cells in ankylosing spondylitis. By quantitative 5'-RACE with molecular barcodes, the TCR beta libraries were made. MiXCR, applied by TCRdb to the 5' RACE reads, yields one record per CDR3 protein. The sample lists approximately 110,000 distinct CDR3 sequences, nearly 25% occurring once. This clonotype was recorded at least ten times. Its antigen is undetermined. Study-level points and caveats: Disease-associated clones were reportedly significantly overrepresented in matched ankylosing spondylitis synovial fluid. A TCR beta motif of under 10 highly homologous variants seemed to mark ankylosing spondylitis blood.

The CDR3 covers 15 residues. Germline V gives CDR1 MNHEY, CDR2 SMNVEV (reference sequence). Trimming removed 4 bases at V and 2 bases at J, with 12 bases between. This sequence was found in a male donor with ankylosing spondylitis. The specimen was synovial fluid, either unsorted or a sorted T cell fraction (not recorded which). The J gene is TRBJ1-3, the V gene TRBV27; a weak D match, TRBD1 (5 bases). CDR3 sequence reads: CASSSRVETGNTIYF. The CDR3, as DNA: TGTGCCAGCAGTTCCAGGGTGGAAACTGGAAACACCATATATTTT.